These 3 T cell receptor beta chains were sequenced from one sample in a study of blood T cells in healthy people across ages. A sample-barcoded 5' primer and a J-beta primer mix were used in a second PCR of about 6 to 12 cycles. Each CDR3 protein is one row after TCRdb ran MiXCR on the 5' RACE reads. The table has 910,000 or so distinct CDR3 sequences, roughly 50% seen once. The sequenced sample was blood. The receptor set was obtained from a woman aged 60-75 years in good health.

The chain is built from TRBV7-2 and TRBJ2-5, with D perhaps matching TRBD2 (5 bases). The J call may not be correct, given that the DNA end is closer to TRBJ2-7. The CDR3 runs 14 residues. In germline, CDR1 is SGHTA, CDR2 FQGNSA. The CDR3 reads CASSPSPGWGEQYF. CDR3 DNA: TGTGCCAGCAGCCCTAGCCCCGGTTGGGGCGAGCAGTACTTC.

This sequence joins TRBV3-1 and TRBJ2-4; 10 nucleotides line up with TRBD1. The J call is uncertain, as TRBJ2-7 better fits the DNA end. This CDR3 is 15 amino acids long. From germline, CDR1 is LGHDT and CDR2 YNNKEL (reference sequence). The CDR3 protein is CASSQGQGAWYEQYF. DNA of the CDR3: TGTGCCAGCAGCCAAGGACAGGGGGCCTGGTACGAGCAGTACTTC.

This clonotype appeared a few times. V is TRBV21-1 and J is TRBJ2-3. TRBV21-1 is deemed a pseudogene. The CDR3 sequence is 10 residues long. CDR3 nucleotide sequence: TGTGCCAGAGTGGGAGATACGCAGTATTTT. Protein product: CARVGDTQYF.